These 6 T cell receptor beta chains came from one sample sequenced in a study of siplizumab effects on memory and regulatory T cells. TCRdb keeps only in-frame clones here, not all; method: immunoSEQ multiplex PCR. The repertoire holds 100,000 or so clones, with around 92% as singletons. Sequencing was performed on CD4+ T cells sorted from blood. The receptors originated from a human donor in good health. Some clones in this sample may be carry-over from other donors' samples.

The sample holds a few counts of this clone. The chain uses TRBV2 and TRBJ1-1; D might be TRBD1 (5 bases). CDR1 is SNHLY and CDR2 is FYNNEI in the germline V gene. The CDR3 consists of 13 residues. Trimming stripped 6 bases from V and 2 bases from J, with 10 bases between. The DNA for the CDR3 is TGTGCCAGCAGCCGAGGGGTAAACACTGAAGCTTTCTTT. Its translation: CASSRGVNTEAFF.

V usage is TRBV12-5 and J usage is TRBJ2-1; D is perhaps TRBD2 (6 bases). The CDR3 runs 13 residues. Germline CDR1 is LGHNT and CDR2 is FRNRAP. V lost 6 bases and J 9 bases, leaving 15 bases between the germline ends. The CDR3 loop is CASGYTSRGEQFF. The CDR3 DNA reads TGTGCTAGTGGCTACACTAGCCGTGGTGAGCAGTTCTTC.

This clone was picked up one time. The chain combines TRBV4-2 with TRBJ2-5; D assignment may be TRBD1 or TRBD2 (5 bases each). Trimming left V 4 bases short and J 0 bases short, with 15 bases between. Germline CDR1 LGHNA, CDR2 YNFKEQ. This CDR3 is built from 16 residues. CDR3 in amino acids: CASSLPWVGDQETQYF. In DNA form, the CDR3 reads TGTGCCAGCAGCCTTCCCTGGGTGGGGGACCAAGAGACCCAGTACTTC.

The chain carries TRBV6-6 and TRBJ2-4, with 7 bases that match TRBD1. The CDR3 runs 15 residues. The V gene's germline CDR1 is MNHNY and CDR2 SVGAGI (reference sequence). V lost 7 bases to trimming and J lost 0 bases; unmatched junction nucleotides: 6. Here the CDR3 DNA reads TGTGCCAGCAATGCAGGGGGAATAGCCAAAAACATTCAGTACTTC. It translates to CASNAGGIAKNIQYF.

This rearrangement joins TRBV20-1 to TRBJ2-1, with D perhaps matching TRBD2 (5 bases). The V end was cut by 3 bases, the J end by 9 bases, with 9 bases between. CDR3 length equals 11 residues. Germline V gene data show CDR1 as DFQATT and CDR2 as SNEGSKA (reference sequence). The CDR3 sequence: CSASPAGEQFF. The CDR3 nucleotides are TGCAGTGCTAGCCCCGCGGGTGAGCAGTTCTTC.

The rearrangement joins TRBV14 to TRBJ2-1; perhaps TRBD2 as D (6 bases). This CDR3 spans 16 amino acids. Germline V gene sequence: CDR1 SGHDN, CDR2 FVKESK. Trimming took off 0 bases at V and 3 bases at J, with 12 bases between the two ends. CDR3 sequence reads: CASSQEEGRDYNEQFF. The DNA of the CDR3 is TGTGCCAGCAGCCAAGAGGAGGGGCGGGACTACAATGAGCAGTTCTTC.